This passage covers 32 T cell receptor beta chains from one sample sequenced in a study of T cell repertoires in cytomegalovirus infection (dated by TCRdb to between 2019 and 2020). The instrument given in TCRdb is Illumina HiSeq 1500. TCRdb redid the processing of the public reads, applying fastp at Q25 and MiXCR, and retained in-frame beta chains. Each entry merges the rows of one CDR3 protein and shows their most common DNA and genes. In all, the sample holds some 300,000 distinct CDR3 sequences, and around 9.6% of those were seen once. The ten largest clones add up to more than 2.5% of the sample. The sequencing sample was made of PBMCs. These receptors were obtained from a human donor in good health (CMV status not recorded). Some clones in this sample may be carry-over from other donors' samples.

The rearrangement joins TRBV20-1 to TRBJ2-1, with 7 nucleotides matching TRBD2. Trimming cost V 6 bases and J 5 bases; bases outside gene matches: 10. The germline V gene encodes CDR1 DFQATT and CDR2 SNEGSKA (reference sequence). This CDR3 comprises 14 residues. The CDR3 nucleotides are TGCAGTGCACCGCGCCCCGGGACTAACAATGAGCAGTTCTTC. Translated: CSAPRPGTNNEQFF.

This clonotype was recorded many times. The genes are TRBV29-1 and TRBJ1-1; D is perhaps TRBD1 (6 bases). Trimming shortened V by 7 bases and J by 1 base, and 10 bases separated the two germline ends. The CDR3 covers 12 residues. Germline lookup yields CDR1 SQVTM and CDR2 ANQGSEA. This chain's CDR3 is CSAGTPNTEAFF. CDR3 bases: TGCAGCGCCGGGACACCGAACACTGAAGCTTTCTTT.

There are many counts of this clonotype. This chain uses TRBV29-1 with TRBJ2-3; D possibly corresponds to TRBD2 (5 bases). Germline CDR1 reads SQVTM; CDR2 reads ANQGSEA. The CDR3 length is 13 residues. V was trimmed by 6 bases and J by 0 bases, leaving 10 bases between them. The CDR3 sequence is CSVLEASTDTQYF. The DNA for the CDR3 is TGCAGCGTCCTGGAGGCCAGCACAGATACGCAGTATTTT.

This clonotype has at least ten counts. J is TRBJ1-2 and V is TRBV7-9; D is unresolved. The germline V gene has CDR1 SEHNR and CDR2 FQNEAQ (reference sequence). This CDR3 has 15 residues. V shed 5 bases and J shed 5 bases, with 18 bases lying between them. CDR3 nucleotides: TGTGCCAGCAGCCCTAATAGGGCCCTGGGATATGGCTACACCTTC. It translates to CASSPNRALGYGYTF.

This clonotype was detected many times. This chain connects TRBV28 to TRBJ2-3; D not certain. Germline lookup yields CDR1 MDHEN and CDR2 SYDVKM. Between the trimmed V and J ends, which lost 6 bases and 3 bases, there was a span of 7 bases. There are 12 residues in the CDR3. The CDR3 sequence is CASRSTTDTQYF. Here the CDR3 DNA reads TGTGCCAGCAGATCTACGACAGATACGCAGTATTTT.

There are many counts of this clonotype. V usage is TRBV12-3 or TRBV12-4 and J usage is TRBJ1-6; D remains ambiguous. Trimming took off 3 bases at V and 0 bases at J, with 9 bases between the two ends. The CDR3 loop spans 16 amino acids. CDR3 nucleotides: TGTGCCAGCAGTTTCGCTGCGAGCTCCTATAATTCACCCCTCCACTTT. It encodes CASSFAASSYNSPLHF.

This clonotype was picked up many times. The chain employs TRBV20-1 and TRBJ2-7, with 11 bases that match TRBD2. The trim removed 5 bases at V and 0 bases at J, leaving 3 bases unmatched. The CDR3 has 14 amino acids. CDR1 DFQATT and CDR2 SNEGSKA come from the germline V gene (reference sequence). CDR3 in DNA: TGCAGTGCTCTAGCGGGGGGAAACTCCTACGAGCAGTACTTC. Encoded protein: CSALAGGNSYEQYF.

This clonotype was seen many times. The V gene is TRBV11-3, the J gene TRBJ2-3; D is perhaps TRBD2 (6 bases). The CDR3 loop spans 15 amino acids. Germline CDR1 is SGHNT and CDR2 is YENEEA. Deletions cut 0 bases from V and 1 base from J, with 8 bases between. The CDR3 DNA follows: TGTGCCAGCAGCTTAGAGGGCGGGGGCACAGATACGCAGTATTTT. Its protein is CASSLEGGGTDTQYF.

This clonotype was detected only a few times. This chain connects TRBV5-1 to TRBJ1-1; D ambiguous. In germline, CDR1 is SGHRS, CDR2 YFSETQ. V was shortened by 2 bases and J by 4 bases, with 12 bases between the two germline ends. This CDR3 has 14 residues. CDR3 sequence (DNA): TGCGCCAGCAGCTTCTCTTACGGAAGCACTGAAGCTTTCTTT. Protein sequence: CASSFSYGSTEAFF.

The chain joins TRBV20-1 to TRBJ1-5, with D uncertain. CDR3 length: 15 amino acids. Looked up from germline, CDR1 is DFQATT and CDR2 is SNEGSKA (reference sequence). The CDR3 nucleotides are TGCAGCGCGACCGTGGGCGGGTCGAGCAATCAGCCCCAGCATTTT. Its translation is CSATVGGSSNQPQHF.

This clonotype has at least ten counts. The gene calls are TRBV11-3 and TRBJ1-1; no definite D call. The germline V and J ends were trimmed by 5 bases and 8 bases, with 15 bases remaining between them. This CDR3 is built from 13 residues. In germline, CDR1 is SGHNT, CDR2 YENEEA. The CDR3 region has the DNA TGTGCCAGCAGCCCGGGTCGGGCGGACGAAGCTTTCTTT. Translated, it gives CASSPGRADEAFF.

The table lists this clonotype with many counts. CDR3 region: CASSQGWASGYTF. CDR3 coding DNA: TGTGCCAGCAGCCAGGGGTGGGCTTCGGGCTACACCTTC. The chain links TRBV28 to TRBJ1-2; D is perhaps TRBD1 (6 bases). This CDR3 comprises 13 residues. CDR1 is MDHEN and CDR2 is SYDVKM in the germline V gene. V was trimmed by 6 bases and J by 8 bases, leaving 16 bases between them.

This clonotype was observed many times. This sequence joins TRBV10-3 and TRBJ1-3, with D unclear. Trimming shortened V by 0 bases and J by 9 bases, and 18 bases separated the two germline ends. CDR1 and CDR2 from the germline V gene are ENHRY and SYGVKD. CDR3 length equals 16 residues. CDR3 amino acids: CAISESSGVTTRTIYF. CDR3 nucleotide sequence: TGTGCCATCAGTGAGTCGAGTGGGGTAACTACTCGCACCATATATTTT.

There are many counts of this clonotype. The gene calls are TRBV7-2 and TRBJ1-5, with D uncertain. The germline V and J ends were trimmed by 0 bases and 5 bases, with 14 bases remaining between them. Germline V gives CDR1 SGHTA, CDR2 FQGNSA. CDR3 size: 16 residues. CDR3: CASSLASRGGHQPQHF. CDR3 DNA: TGTGCCAGCAGCTTAGCGAGCCGCGGTGGGCATCAGCCCCAGCATTTT.

The table lists this clonotype with many counts. The chain combines TRBV28 with TRBJ2-1; 8 bases are a match to TRBD1. After removal of 5 bases from V and 7 bases from J, the junction contained 4 bases not matched to a gene. The CDR3 consists of 13 residues. Germline V gene sequence: CDR1 MDHEN, CDR2 SYDVKM. CDR3 sequence reads: CASSLRTGNEQFF. The CDR3 region has the DNA TGTGCCAGCAGTCTCCGGACAGGGAATGAGCAGTTCTTC.

This clonotype was picked up many times. The chain combines TRBV6-1 with TRBJ1-5; TRBD1 matches 8 bases. The CDR3 consists of 15 residues. Germline loops: CDR1 MNHNS, CDR2 SASEGT. V was clipped by 2 bases and J by 6 bases; unmatched bases: 6. DNA of the CDR3: TGTGCCAGCAGTGAAATGGGACAGGTGCGTCAGCCCCAGCATTTT. It translates to CASSEMGQVRQPQHF.

This clonotype was recorded at least ten times. The V and J genes are TRBV7-9 and TRBJ2-7; 8 bases align to TRBD1. Per germline, CDR1 SEHNR and CDR2 FQNEAQ (reference sequence). Trimming took 5 bases from V and 2 from J; bases not matched to a gene: 5. The CDR3 is 14 amino acids. The CDR3 DNA follows: TGTGCCAGCAGCCAGGGGGCCCCTCCCTACGAGCAGTACGTC. Its translation is CASSQGAPPYEQYV.

At least ten counts were recorded for this clonotype. The chain carries TRBV7-2 and TRBJ1-1, with D possibly matching TRBD1 (6 bases). This CDR3 region has 15 residues. V lost 5 bases and J lost 0, with 13 bases in between. Looked up from germline, CDR1 is SGHTA and CDR2 is FQGNSA. Here the CDR3 DNA reads TGTGCCAGCAGCAAGGACAGAAGCATGAACACTGAAGCTTTCTTT. This sequence encodes CASSKDRSMNTEAFF.

V usage is TRBV5-6 and J usage is TRBJ2-1; D perhaps matches TRBD1 (5 bases). The CDR3 extends over 13 amino acids. CDR1 SGHDT and CDR2 YYEEEE come from the germline V gene. Trimming removed 0 bases from V and 7 bases from J, with 8 bases in between. CDR3 sequence reads: CASSLGGRNEQFF. CDR3 in DNA: TGTGCCAGCAGCTTGGGGGGCCGGAATGAGCAGTTCTTC.

This clonotype was seen at least ten times. V gene TRBV14 combines with J gene TRBJ1-1, with D perhaps TRBD1 (5 bases). The CDR3 extends over 17 amino acids. V was clipped by 1 base and J by 2 bases, with 17 bases between them. The germline V gene encodes CDR1 SGHDN and CDR2 FVKESK. The CDR3 loop is CASSQVYGTHKNTEAFF. The DNA for the CDR3 is TGTGCCAGCAGCCAAGTTTACGGGACTCATAAAAACACTGAAGCTTTCTTT.

V is TRBV20-1 and J is TRBJ2-3; 9 bases are shared with TRBD2. The trim removed 6 bases at V and 2 bases at J, leaving 12 bases unmatched. The length of the CDR3 is 16 residues. Germline CDR1 DFQATT, CDR2 SNEGSKA (reference sequence). CDR3: CSAKSPAGGFTDTQYF. For the CDR3, the DNA is TGCAGTGCCAAGAGTCCAGCGGGGGGCTTCACAGATACGCAGTATTTT.

This clonotype was detected many times. V and J are TRBV18 and TRBJ1-4; no reliable D call. Germline V CDR1 and CDR2: KGHSH, LQKENI. CDR3 size: 16 residues. Trimming removed 1 base from V and 0 bases from J, with 9 bases in between. This chain's CDR3 is CASSPLDTSTNEKLFF. The DNA for the CDR3 is TGTGCCAGCTCACCACTTGACACCTCAACTAATGAAAAACTGTTTTTT.

This clonotype was detected a few times. V gene TRBV25-1 combines with J gene TRBJ2-5, with 9 bases fitting TRBD1. Trimming at V came to 10 bases and at J to 3 bases, leaving 6 bases not matched to a gene. This CDR3 is 13 amino acids long. CDR1 and CDR2 from the germline V gene are MGHDK and SYGVNS. The CDR3 loop is CANLTGGEETQYF. CDR3 DNA sequence: TGTGCCAACCTAACAGGGGGCGAAGAGACCCAGTACTTC.

This clonotype occurred many times. The rearrangement joins TRBV4-3 to TRBJ1-2; D possibly corresponds to TRBD1 (5 bases). Trimming took off 0 bases at V and 3 bases at J, with 14 bases between the two ends. CDR1 is LGHNA, CDR2 YSLEER, per germline. This CDR3 spans 16 amino acids. The CDR3 reads CASSQDPGQVYYGYTF. In DNA, the CDR3 is TGCGCCAGCAGCCAAGATCCGGGGCAGGTTTACTATGGCTACACCTTC.

This clonotype was recorded many times. The chain employs TRBV12-3 or TRBV12-4 and TRBJ2-5; TRBD2 might be the D (5 bases). The CDR3 is 13 amino acids. The V and J ends lost 5 bases and 5 bases respectively, with 12 bases between them. The CDR3 sequence is CASSPRTVETQYF. The CDR3 DNA reads TGTGCCAGCAGTCCTCGGACTGTGGAGACCCAGTACTTC.

Written as DNA, the CDR3 is TGCGCCAGCAGCTCGGACCCGAACCAAGAGACCCAGTACTTC. This translates into CASSSDPNQETQYF. The J gene is TRBJ2-5, the V gene TRBV5-1, with no clear D. The CDR3 is made up of 14 amino acids. Germline CDR1 and CDR2: SGHRS and YFSETQ. Trimming cost V 3 bases and J 0 bases, with 9 bases left between them.

The chain links TRBV13 to TRBJ1-1, with a tentative D call TRBD1 (5 bases). Germline V CDR1 and CDR2: PRHDT, FYEKMQ (reference sequence). This CDR3 region has 12 residues. The V and J ends lost 5 bases and 8 bases respectively, with 12 bases between them. Here the CDR3 reads CASSRDLTEAFF. CDR3 coding DNA: TGTGCCAGCAGCCGGGACCTTACGGAAGCTTTCTTT.

Many counts were recorded for this clonotype. The rearrangement uses TRBV6-2 or TRBV6-3 and TRBJ2-3; TRBD1 is a possible D gene (5 bases). Trimming stripped 2 bases from V and 2 bases from J, with 8 bases between. CDR1 and CDR2 (germline): MNHEY, SVGEGT. CDR3 length: 14 residues. CDR3 in DNA: TGTGCCAGCAGTTACCCGACAGACACAGATACGCAGTATTTT. Protein product: CASSYPTDTDTQYF.

This clonotype was seen many times. The chain recombines TRBV29-1 with TRBJ2-3; 10 bases match TRBD1. The V gene end was trimmed by 7 bases and the J gene end by 3 bases; junction bases not matched to a gene: 4. CDR3 length equals 13 residues. Germline V gives CDR1 SQVTM, CDR2 ANQGSEA. CDR3 amino acids: CSARQGATDTQYF. CDR3 nucleotide sequence: TGCAGCGCCCGACAGGGGGCAACAGATACGCAGTATTTT.

Ten or more counts support this clonotype. This chain uses TRBV28 with TRBJ2-3; 7 bases are a match to TRBD1. Germline V CDR1 and CDR2: MDHEN, SYDVKM. The length of the CDR3 is 15 residues. Trimming took 3 bases from V and 0 from J; bases not matched to a gene: 3. In DNA, the CDR3 is TGTGCCAGCAGTTTTCTACAGGGGAGCACAGATACGCAGTATTTT. Amino acids: CASSFLQGSTDTQYF.

The chain joins TRBV20-1 to TRBJ2-2; TRBD2 matches at 13 bases. Looked up from germline, CDR1 is DFQATT and CDR2 is SNEGSKA (reference sequence). This CDR3 is built from 19 residues. V gave up 4 bases and J gave up 3 bases; unmatched junction bases: 14. The CDR3 nucleotides read TGCAGTGCTACCCCCGGGACTAGCGGGGCCCCTTCTTACACCGGGGAGCTGTTTTTT. Amino acid sequence: CSATPGTSGAPSYTGELFF.

This chain connects TRBV6-2 or TRBV6-3 to TRBJ2-3; D unclear. CDR1 MNHEY and CDR2 SVGEGT come from the germline V gene. The CDR3 loop spans 14 amino acids. Trimming removed 2 bases from V and 5 bases from J, with 11 bases in between. The CDR3 is CASSYVGIEDTQYF. As DNA, the CDR3 is TGTGCCAGCAGTTACGTGGGAATTGAAGATACGCAGTATTTT.